These 29 T cell receptor beta chains were sequenced from one sample in a study of cytomegalovirus exposure and HLA in healthy donors. The study ran its PCR with 60 Vbeta and 13 Jbeta primers. Method: immunoSEQ multiplex PCR; TCRdb's copy keeps in-frame clones and lacks some. This table holds around 67,000 clones, approximately 58% found once. The sample taken for sequencing was PBMCs. The receptors come from a woman between 45 and 65 years old in good health and CMV-seronegative.

V is TRBV5-6 and J is TRBJ2-5; TRBD2 agrees at 11 bases. The CDR3 contains 15 residues. V shed 4 bases and J 5 bases; nucleotides not matched to a gene: 7. The germline gives CDR1 SGHDT, CDR2 YYEEEE. CDR3 DNA sequence: TGTGCCAGCAGCAGCGTAGCGGGAGGGCAGGAGACCCAGTACTTC. This encodes CASSSVAGGQETQYF.

The rearrangement joins TRBV2 to TRBJ1-1, with 7 positions matching TRBD1. Germline CDR1 is SNHLY and CDR2 is FYNNEI. V was clipped by 5 bases and J by 1 base; unmatched bases: 10. The CDR3 is 16 amino acids. As DNA, the CDR3 is TGTGCCAGCAGTTTTCCCAGGGGGGAACAGAACACTGAAGCTTTCTTT. Its translation is CASSFPRGEQNTEAFF.

The chain uses TRBV5-1 and TRBJ2-7, with a tentative D call TRBD1 (6 bases). The CDR3 loop spans 15 amino acids. V was shortened by 4 bases and J by 4 bases, with 18 bases between the two germline ends. CDR1 SGHRS and CDR2 YFSETQ come from the germline V gene. The CDR3: CASSPTSRTDYEQYF. CDR3 bases: TGCGCCAGCAGCCCTACCTCCCGGACAGATTACGAGCAGTACTTC.

V is TRBV7-9 and J is TRBJ1-1; unclear D gene. The CDR3 totals 12 residues. Trimming shortened V by 3 bases and J by 4 bases, and 6 bases separated the two germline ends. Germline-derived CDR1 and CDR2 are SEHNR and FQNEAQ (reference sequence). The CDR3 here is CASSFPGTEAFF. The CDR3, as DNA: TGTGCCAGCAGCTTCCCGGGCACTGAAGCTTTCTTT.

The chain recombines TRBV9 with TRBJ2-4; 8 bases line up with TRBD1. The CDR3 runs 15 residues. CDR1 and CDR2 (germline): SGDLS, YYNGEE. V shed 4 bases and J 6 bases; nucleotides not matched to a gene: 9. CDR3: CASSSTGTGLNIQYF. Here the CDR3 DNA reads TGTGCCAGCAGCTCCACCGGGACAGGCCTAAACATTCAGTACTTC.

This clone was recorded only once. The V call is TRBV7-9, the J call TRBJ1-1; maybe TRBD1 (6 bases). CDR3 length: 13 amino acids. The V gene lost 2 bases and the J gene lost 8 bases, with 12 bases spanning the gap. Germline CDR1 is SEHNR and CDR2 is FQNEAQ (reference sequence). The CDR3 DNA reads TGTGCCAGCAGCTTACTGGGGGCGTCGGAAGCTTTCTTT. It translates to CASSLLGASEAFF. The whole variable domain, filled in from reference TRBV7-9 and TRBJ1-1, reads DTGVSQNPRHKITKRGQNVTFRCDPISEHNRLYWYRQTLGQGPEFLTYFQNEAQLEKSRLLSDRFSAERPKGSFSTLEIQRTEQGDSAMYLCASSLLGASEAFFGQGTRLTVV.

This clone was counted between two and nine times. The chain joins TRBV5-1 to TRBJ2-5; D not certain. The germline V gene encodes CDR1 SGHRS and CDR2 YFSETQ. The CDR3 loop spans 14 amino acids. Trimming removed 4 bases at V and 5 bases at J, with 15 bases between. The CDR3 protein is CASSRLQNRETQYF. The CDR3 DNA reads as TGCGCCAGCAGCCGATTACAGAATCGGGAGACCCAGTACTTC. The full variable domain, rest sourced from reference TRBV5-1 and TRBJ2-5, is KAGVTQTPRYLIKTRGQQVTLSCSPISGHRSVSWYQQTPGQGLQFLFEYFSETQRNKGNFPGRFSGRQFSNSRSEMNVSTLELGDSALYLCASSRLQNRETQYFGPGTRLLVL.

The chain has TRBV5-6 and TRBJ1-1; possibly TRBD1 for D (5 bases). Germline CDR1 SGHDT, CDR2 YYEEEE. The ends were cut back, 4 bases at V and 4 bases at J, with 14 bases in the middle. The CDR3 sequence is 14 residues long. As DNA, the CDR3 is TGTGCCAGCAGCAATAGGGACTTCTCCACTGAAGCTTTCTTT. Residues: CASSNRDFSTEAFF.

This clone appeared a few times. V usage is TRBV9 and J usage is TRBJ1-1; maybe TRBD1 (5 bases). Trimming removed 1 base at V and 1 base at J, with 5 bases between. CDR1 and CDR2 from the germline V gene are SGDLS and YYNGEE. The CDR3 has 13 amino acids. The DNA of the CDR3 is TGTGCCAGCAGCGTAACAGGGAACACTGAAGCTTTCTTT. It translates to CASSVTGNTEAFF.

CDR3 protein: CASSPWGAGAYEQYF. The CDR3 DNA follows: TGTGCCAGTAGTCCCTGGGGAGCGGGAGCCTACGAGCAGTACTTC. The chain links TRBV19 to TRBJ2-7; 8 bases are shared with TRBD2. From germline, CDR1 is LNHDA and CDR2 SQIVND (reference sequence). V was clipped by 5 bases and J by 2 bases; unmatched bases: 8. The CDR3 totals 15 residues. Combining the CDR3 with reference TRBV19 and TRBJ2-7 gives the whole variable domain DGGITQSPKYLFRKEGQNVTLSCEQNLNHDAMYWYRQDPGQGLRLIYYSQIVNDFQKGDIAEGYSVSREKKESFPLTVTSAQKNPTAFYLCASSPWGAGAYEQYFGPGTRLTVT.

The chain joins TRBV5-1 to TRBJ1-1, with D tentatively TRBD1 (5 bases). V gave up 4 bases and J gave up 1 base, with 14 bases separating them. Germline V gives CDR1 SGHRS, CDR2 YFSETQ. The CDR3 loop spans 15 amino acids. The CDR3 coding sequence is TGCGCCAGCAGCGGGGCGGGGCAGGGGAACACTGAAGCTTTCTTT. Translated, it gives CASSGAGQGNTEAFF.

The chain recombines TRBV7-2 with TRBJ1-1, with a possible D match to TRBD1 (6 bases). This CDR3 spans 15 amino acids. Trimming pared 5 bases from V and 4 bases from J, leaving 17 bases between. Germline CDR1 is SGHTA and CDR2 is FQGNSA. Written as DNA, the CDR3 is TGTGCCAGCAGCCCACAACCGGCAGGGGTCACTGAAGCTTTCTTT. Its translation is CASSPQPAGVTEAFF. The full variable domain, in which reference TRBV7-2 and TRBJ1-1 provide the parts outside the CDR3, is GAGVSQSPSNKVTEKGKDVELRCDPISGHTALYWYRQSLGQGLEFLIYFQGNSAPDKSGLPSDRFSAERTGGSVSTLTIQRTQQEDSAVYLCASSPQPAGVTEAFFGQGTRLTVV.

This clone was picked up one time. The rearrangement uses TRBV18 and TRBJ2-3; perhaps TRBD2 as D (5 bases). The CDR3 consists of 14 residues. Germline assignment: CDR1 KGHSH and CDR2 LQKENI. Trimming took off 3 bases at V and 2 bases at J, with 9 bases between the two ends. CDR3 protein: CASSPDSPTDTQYF. Written as DNA, the CDR3 is TGTGCCAGCTCACCGGACTCCCCCACAGATACGCAGTATTTT.

This chain joins TRBV21-1 and TRBJ2-7; no DNA check was done on the table's D call, TRBD2. TRBV21-1 is termed a pseudogene. The CDR3 length is 14 residues. CDR3 amino acids: CASSTLRIPYEQYF. As DNA, the CDR3 is TGTGCCAGCAGCACACTAAGGATCCCGTACGAGCAGTACTTC.

This clone was counted once. This chain joins TRBV29-1 and TRBJ2-1, with 9 bases lining up with TRBD2. Per the germline V gene, CDR1 is SQVTM and CDR2 is ANQGSEA. The V segment lost 7 bases and the J segment 3 bases; nucleotides outside the gene matches: 10. The CDR3 has 15 amino acids. The CDR3: CSAGGSGRLYNEQFF. CDR3 DNA: TGCAGCGCCGGGGGGAGCGGGAGGCTCTACAATGAGCAGTTCTTC.

This clone has at least ten counts. V is TRBV6-5 and J is TRBJ2-7; a weak D match, TRBD2 (5 bases). The V and J ends lost 5 bases and 3 bases respectively, with 11 bases between them. The V gene's germline CDR1 is MNHEY and CDR2 SVGAGI. The length of the CDR3 is 13 residues. This CDR3 reads CASSRGLDYEQYF. As DNA, the CDR3 is TGTGCCAGCAGTCGAGGACTGGACTACGAGCAGTACTTC.

This clone is termed medium-sized. CDR3 DNA: TGCGCCAGCAGCCAAGATCATCTAGCGGGAGGCCCAGGACGGGCCACAGATACGCAGTATTTT. Amino acids: CASSQDHLAGGPGRATDTQYF. The chain couples TRBV4-3 to TRBJ2-3; 11 positions agree with TRBD2. The CDR3 runs 21 residues. CDR1 LGHNA and CDR2 YSLEER come from the germline V gene. V was pared by 0 bases and J by 2 bases, with 16 bases of the junction left unmatched.

On this clone itself: The same CDR3 is also encoded by other DNA sequences in this sample. V usage is TRBV9 and J usage is TRBJ1-2; 10 positions match TRBD1. CDR1 is SGDLS and CDR2 is YYNGEE in the germline V gene. The CDR3 covers 18 residues. V lost 0 bases and J lost 8; bases outside the gene matches: 16. The CDR3 protein is CASSVATDRGSFESGYTF. The DNA for the CDR3 is TGTGCCAGCAGCGTAGCTACGGACAGGGGGAGCTTTGAAAGCGGCTACACCTTC.

The chain uses TRBV28 and TRBJ1-2, with a possible D match to TRBD1 (5 bases). This CDR3 spans 12 amino acids. V was clipped by 4 bases and J by 8 bases, with 11 bases between them. Germline V lookup: CDR1 MDHEN, CDR2 SYDVKM. The CDR3 protein is CASSSQGNGYTF. In DNA, the CDR3 is TGTGCCAGCAGTTCCCAGGGAAACGGCTACACCTTC.

The chain employs TRBV6-4 and TRBJ2-1; 11 bases line up with TRBD2. V was pared by 5 bases and J by 1 base, with 16 bases of the junction left unmatched. From germline, CDR1 is MRHNA and CDR2 SNTAGT. The CDR3 has 20 amino acids. In DNA form, the CDR3 reads TGTGCCAGCAGTCCTCTTAGCGGGAGGGAGTCTCCTGGGTCCTACAATGAGCAGTTCTTC. Protein: CASSPLSGRESPGSYNEQFF.

The chain carries TRBV6-1 and TRBJ2-7, with 12 bases lining up with TRBD1. The junction had 8 bases not matched to a gene; V was cut back by 8 bases and J by 3 bases. CDR3 length equals 15 residues. Germline CDR1 reads MNHNS; CDR2 reads SASEGT. The CDR3 DNA sequence: TGTGCCAGCTCCGGGACAGGGGGCATTCGCTACGAGCAGTACTTC. This codes for CASSGTGGIRYEQYF.

This clone was detected a few times. J is TRBJ2-5 and V is TRBV28; 11 bases match TRBD2. Trimming took 2 bases from V and 4 from J; bases not matched to a gene: 3. Germline CDR1 reads MDHEN; CDR2 reads SYDVKM. This CDR3 spans 15 amino acids. The CDR3 bases are TGTGCCAGCAGTTTAAGGCTAGCGGGAGGAGAGACCCAGTACTTC. Its translation: CASSLRLAGGETQYF.

This clone was detected a few times. The V and J genes are TRBV4-1 and TRBJ2-5; TRBD2 is a possible D gene (5 bases). With 1 base removed from V and 5 bases from J, the gap between germline ends came to 14 bases. Germline values: CDR1 MGHRA, CDR2 YSYEKL. This CDR3 spans 15 amino acids. The CDR3, as DNA: TGCGCCAGCAGCCAAGGGACTGGCGGTCGGGAGACCCAGTACTTC. This translates into CASSQGTGGRETQYF.

The chain links TRBV11-3 to TRBJ2-3; 8 bases align to TRBD1. The junction had 3 bases not matched to a gene; V was cut back by 4 bases and J by 0 bases. This CDR3 is built from 15 residues. Germline-derived CDR1 and CDR2 are SGHNT and YENEEA. The CDR3 region has the DNA TGTGCCAGCAGCTGGGCAGGGGGCAGCACAGATACGCAGTATTTT. This translates into CASSWAGGSTDTQYF.

The genes are TRBV9 and TRBJ2-7; 10 nucleotides match TRBD2. With 0 bases clipped from V and 3 bases from J, the junction kept 3 bases outside the gene matches. CDR3 size: 15 residues. Germline CDR1 and CDR2: SGDLS and YYNGEE. CDR3 DNA sequence: TGTGCCAGCAGCGTAGCTTCTAGCGGGAGCTACGAGCAGTACTTC. Residues: CASSVASSGSYEQYF.

The chain employs TRBV19 and TRBJ1-5, with TRBD1 as a possible D gene (6 bases). Germline CDR1 reads LNHDA; CDR2 reads SQIVND (reference sequence). CDR3 length equals 13 residues. Trimming left V 11 bases short and J 4 bases short, with 15 bases between. CDR3 region: CAGSQGRNQPQHF. The CDR3 region has the DNA TGTGCCGGTTCCCAGGGGCGTAATCAGCCCCAGCATTTT.

The chain is built from TRBV30 and TRBJ2-7, with 9 bases matching TRBD2. Trimming at V came to 5 bases and at J to 2 bases, leaving 4 bases not matched to a gene. Germline assignment: CDR1 GTSNPN and CDR2 SVGIG (reference sequence). The CDR3 extends over 13 amino acids. The CDR3 here is CAWGTSRPYEQYF. The CDR3 DNA is TGTGCCTGGGGGACTAGCCGCCCCTACGAGCAGTACTTC.

V usage is TRBV29-1 and J usage is TRBJ2-3; D is perhaps TRBD2 (6 bases). V lost 7 bases and J lost 0, with 14 bases in between. Germline V gene sequence: CDR1 SQVTM, CDR2 ANQGSEA. The CDR3 is 14 residues long. Written as DNA, the CDR3 is TGCAGCGGGGGAGGCAGGCCTAGCACAGATACGCAGTATTTT. It translates to CSGGGRPSTDTQYF.

V and J are TRBV2 and TRBJ2-2; 8 bases are shared with TRBD2. This CDR3 is built from 16 residues. The germline V gene encodes CDR1 SNHLY and CDR2 FYNNEI. V gave up 2 bases and J gave up 4 bases; unmatched junction bases: 6. The CDR3 reads CASSERAGELTGELFF. In DNA form, the CDR3 reads TGTGCCAGCAGTGAAAGAGCGGGAGAGCTCACCGGGGAGCTGTTTTTT.